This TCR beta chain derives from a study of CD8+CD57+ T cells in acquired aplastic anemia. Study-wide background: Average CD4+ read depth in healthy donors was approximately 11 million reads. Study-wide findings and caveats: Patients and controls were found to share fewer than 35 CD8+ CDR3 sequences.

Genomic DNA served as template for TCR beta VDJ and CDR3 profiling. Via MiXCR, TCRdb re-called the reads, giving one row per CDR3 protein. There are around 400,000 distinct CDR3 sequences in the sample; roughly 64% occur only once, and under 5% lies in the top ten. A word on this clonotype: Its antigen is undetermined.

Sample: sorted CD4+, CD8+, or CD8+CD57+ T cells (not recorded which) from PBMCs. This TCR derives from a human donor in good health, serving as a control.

CDR3 in DNA: TGCAGCGTTGCCTGGCAGGGAGGCTACACCTTC. This sequence encodes CSVAWQGGYTF. The chain carries TRBV29-1 and TRBJ1-2; D is perhaps TRBD1 (5 bases). This CDR3 spans 11 amino acids. Trimming removed 4 bases at V and 8 bases at J, with 11 bases between. Germline CDR1 SQVTM, CDR2 ANQGSEA.